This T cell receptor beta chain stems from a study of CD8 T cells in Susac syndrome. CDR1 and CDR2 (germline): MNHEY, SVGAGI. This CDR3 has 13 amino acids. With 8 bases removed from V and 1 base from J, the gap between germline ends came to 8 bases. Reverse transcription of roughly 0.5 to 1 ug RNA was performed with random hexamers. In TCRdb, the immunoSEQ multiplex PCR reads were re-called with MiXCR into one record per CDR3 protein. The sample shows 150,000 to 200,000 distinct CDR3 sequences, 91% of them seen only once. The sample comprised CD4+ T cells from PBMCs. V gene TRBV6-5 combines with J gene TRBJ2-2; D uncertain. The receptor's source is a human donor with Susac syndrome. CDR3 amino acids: CASLAVNTGELFF. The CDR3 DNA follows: TGTGCCAGCCTTGCGGTGAACACCGGGGAGCTGTTTTTT.